This T cell receptor (beta chain) appears in the sequencing data of a study of immune evolution from preneoplasia to lung adenocarcinoma. Study overall: HLA loss of heterozygosity: about 7% AIS, over 12% MIA, about 30% ADC, none AAH.

Study outcomes and limitations: Normal lung had the highest top T cell clone frequencies. KRAS-mutant nodules had the highest T cell clonality.

V was trimmed by 7 bases and J by 5 bases, leaving 11 bases between them. Germline CDR1 is MNHNS and CDR2 is SASEGT. The CDR3 length is 12 residues. Details on this clone: Its antigen is still unknown.

Profiling relied on immunoSEQ multiplex PCR, and the TCRdb table lists in-frame clones only, not all of them. The table lists about 41,000 clones, 70% to 85% of them singletons, with approximately 4.6% in the top ten. The source of this sequence is a person aged 55 to 75 with lung adenocarcinoma. The rearrangement links TRBV6-1 to TRBJ2-5; the D gene is possibly TRBD1 (5 bases). The sample was FFPE invasive lung adenocarcinoma tissue. The DNA for the CDR3 is TGTGCCAGCAAAGGGGTCAGGGAGACCCAGTACTTC. Translation gives CASKGVRETQYF.